This TCR beta chain was retrieved from a study of cytomegalovirus exposure and HLA in healthy donors. Whole-study results and caveats: Approximately 160 TCR beta chains were listed as cytomegalovirus-associated.

Sequencing used immunoSEQ multiplex PCR; TCRdb keeps in-frame clones, though not all of them. The sample lists over 70,000 clones, around 90% occurring once. To note about this clone: Antigen: not known.

Germline CDR1 is MNHNS and CDR2 is SASEGT. V shed 3 bases and J shed 6 bases, with 12 bases lying between them. The CDR3 runs to 14 residues. The chain links TRBV6-1 to TRBJ1-5; D might be TRBD1 (6 bases). This receptor was taken from a woman in her late teens or twenties in good health and CMV-seropositive. Sequencing was carried out using PBMCs. CDR3 in DNA: TGTGCCAGCAGTGACGGACAGAAACGTCAGCCCCAGCATTTT. Its protein product is CASSDGQKRQPQHF.